This T cell receptor beta chain is from a study of Graves' ophthalmopathy and Graves' hyperthyroidism. Excluded were patients with other autoimmune diseases, uncontrolled infections, pregnancy or lactation. Study observations and caveats: Blood also carried most expanded thyroid clonotypes exceeding 0.001 frequency.

Amplifying from RNA transcripts, the study obtained TCR beta CDR3 regions. Following a first-round RT-PCR that used HTBI primers, a second-round multiplex PCR was carried out. TCRdb ran MiXCR on the multiplex PCR reads and lists one entry per CDR3 protein. The data hold 650,000 to 800,000 distinct CDR3 sequences, with over 40% observed a single time. Many counts were recorded for this clonotype. What it binds is not known. The CDR3 consists of 11 residues. Trimming removed 7 bases at V and 0 bases at J, with 3 bases between. This receptor was taken from an adult man with Graves' ophthalmopathy. This chain links TRBV12-3 or TRBV12-4 with TRBJ1-1; unclear D gene. The sample consisted of peripheral blood. CDR3 in DNA: TGTGCCAGCAAAGTGAACACTGAAGCTTTCTTT. It is translated as CASKVNTEAFF.